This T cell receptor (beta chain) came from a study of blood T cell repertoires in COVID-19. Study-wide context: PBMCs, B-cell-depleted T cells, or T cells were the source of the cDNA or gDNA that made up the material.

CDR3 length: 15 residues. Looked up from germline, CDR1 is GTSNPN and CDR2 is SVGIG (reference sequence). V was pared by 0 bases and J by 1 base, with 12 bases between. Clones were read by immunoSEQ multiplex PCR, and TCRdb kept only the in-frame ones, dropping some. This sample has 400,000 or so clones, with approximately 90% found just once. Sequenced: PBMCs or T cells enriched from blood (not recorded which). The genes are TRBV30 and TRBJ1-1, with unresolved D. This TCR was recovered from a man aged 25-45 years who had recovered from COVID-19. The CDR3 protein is CAWSVMGLGNTEAFF. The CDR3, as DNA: TGTGCCTGGAGTGTAATGGGCTTGGGGAACACTGAAGCTTTCTTT.